The 25 T cell receptor beta chains below were found in one sample sequenced in a study of regulatory T cells in long-lasting Graves disease. CDR3-region Arm-PCR and iRepertoire HTBI primers produced the TCR beta libraries. TCRdb reanalysed the multiplex PCR reads using MiXCR and keeps one entry per CDR3 protein. This sample has around 400,000 distinct CDR3 sequences, with over 12% found just once. The time point: newly diagnosed GD, antithyroid drugs for less than 3 months. PBMCs provided the RNA from which the TCR library was made. The data also belong to a second study, concerning T cells in Graves' hyperthyroidism and ophthalmopathy.

The sequencing here drew on peripheral blood mononuclear cells (PBMCs), taken at new diagnosis, from a patient treated with antithyroid drugs. All receptors derive from a woman between 40 and 50 years old with Graves disease.

Many counts were recorded for this clonotype. The gene calls are TRBV7-9 and TRBJ2-3, with TRBD2 as a possible D gene (6 bases). CDR1 and CDR2 (germline): SEHNR, FQNEAQ (reference sequence). Trimming took off 5 bases at V and 6 bases at J, with 12 bases between the two ends. The CDR3 contains 13 residues. The CDR3 loop reads CASSGGLRDTQYF. The CDR3 nucleotides are TGTGCCAGCAGCGGGGGACTCCGCGATACGCAGTATTTT.

This clonotype occurred many times. This rearrangement joins TRBV28 to TRBJ2-1; D may be TRBD2 (5 bases). CDR1 and CDR2 from the germline V gene are MDHEN and SYDVKM. Trimming took 3 bases from V and 9 from J, leaving 21 bases between them. The CDR3 spans 16 residues. CDR3 bases: TGTGCCAGCAGTTTTTCAAGCGAGGGCCCCACAATTGAGCAGTTCTTC. This codes for CASSFSSEGPTIEQFF. Looking up the rest from reference TRBV28 and TRBJ2-1 gives the full variable domain: DVKVTQSSRYLVKRTGEKVFLECVQDMDHENMFWYRQDPGLGLRLIYFSYDVKMKEKGDIPEGYSVSREKKERFSLILESASTNQTSMYLCASSFSSEGPTIEQFFGPGTRLTVL.

This clonotype has ten or more counts. V usage is TRBV28 and J usage is TRBJ1-5; tentative D call: TRBD1 (5 bases). In germline, CDR1 is MDHEN, CDR2 SYDVKM. Trimming shortened V by 6 bases and J by 3 bases, and 12 bases separated the two germline ends. This CDR3 is built from 14 residues. CDR3 nucleotides: TGTGCCAGCAGCTGGGGGGGTACCAATCAGCCCCAGCATTTT. Its translation is CASSWGGTNQPQHF.

The CDR3 reads CASTLGTSGSRSSYNEQFF. Written as DNA, the CDR3 is TGTGCCAGCACCTTGGGGACTAGCGGGAGCCGGAGCTCCTACAATGAGCAGTTCTTC. The V call is TRBV12-3 or TRBV12-4, the J call TRBJ2-1; 14 bases line up with TRBD2. The CDR3 loop spans 19 amino acids. J gave up 0 bases and V 7 bases, and 11 bases lay outside the gene matches.

The V and J genes are TRBV10-3 and TRBJ2-1, with D possibly TRBD2 on 6 matching bases. Germline assignment: CDR1 ENHRY and CDR2 SYGVKD. The CDR3 has 17 residues. V was shortened by 10 bases and J by 3 bases, with 25 bases between the two germline ends. The CDR3 DNA reads as TGTGCCACCAGCAGGCCTTTAGCGGAGCGACACTACAATGAGCAGTTCTTC. Translating it yields CATSRPLAERHYNEQFF.

This clonotype was seen ten or more times. The rearrangement links TRBV19 to TRBJ2-1; the match to TRBD2 covers 9 bases. CDR1 and CDR2 from the germline V gene are LNHDA and SQIVND (reference sequence). This CDR3 is built from 14 residues. Losses at the gene ends were 5 bases for V and 8 bases for J; bases not matched to a gene: 7. The CDR3 sequence: CASSAGLAIDEQFF. The CDR3 coding sequence is TGTGCCAGTAGTGCGGGACTAGCTATCGATGAGCAGTTCTTC.

There are many counts of this clonotype. Here the CDR3 DNA reads TGCAGTGCCAGGGAGGGGGACTATGGCTACACCTTC. It codes for CSAREGDYGYTF. The chain is built from TRBV20-1 and TRBJ1-2; tentatively, D is TRBD1 (6 bases). The CDR3 is made up of 12 amino acids. CDR1 is DFQATT, CDR2 SNEGSKA, per germline (reference sequence). V lost 6 bases and J lost 3, with 11 bases in between.

This clonotype came up many times. CDR3 sequence (DNA): TGTGCCAGCAGTTTACCTGGACAGCGAGTGGTCAATGAGCAGTTCTTC. Its translation: CASSLPGQRVVNEQFF. The chain couples TRBV28 to TRBJ2-1; the D gene is possibly TRBD1 (6 bases). V was clipped by 2 bases and J by 6 bases, with 17 bases between them. The CDR3 totals 16 residues. The germline CDR1 and CDR2 sequences are MDHEN and SYDVKM.

In its sample, this clonotype was seen many times. This chain joins TRBV12-3 or TRBV12-4 and TRBJ1-1; D not certain. V was pared by 3 bases and J by 3 bases, with 11 bases between. There are 14 residues in the CDR3. The CDR3 DNA sequence: TGTGCCAGCAGTTTCTTCGAGGGTCACACTGAAGCTTTCTTT. Protein product: CASSFFEGHTEAFF.

This clonotype has at least ten counts. This chain joins TRBV28 and TRBJ2-1; 14 nucleotides line up with TRBD2. V shed 7 bases and J 9 bases; nucleotides not matched to a gene: 14. The CDR3 loop spans 17 amino acids. Germline CDR1 reads MDHEN; CDR2 reads SYDVKM. This CDR3 is CASTPRQGLAGEGEQFF. The CDR3 bases are TGTGCCAGCACCCCGCGGCAGGGACTAGCGGGAGAGGGTGAGCAGTTCTTC.

This clonotype showed up just a few times. The V and J genes are TRBV29-1 and TRBJ2-4; D tentatively reads TRBD1 or TRBD2 (6 bases each). V lost 7 bases, J lost 5 bases, and 21 bases lay in between. Germline assignment: CDR1 SQVTM and CDR2 ANQGSEA. This CDR3 region has 15 residues. CDR3 coding DNA: TGCAGCGCCCTAGGGGGGCTCCGCGACGAAAACATTCAGTACTTC. Translation gives CSALGGLRDENIQYF.

This clonotype was seen at least ten times. V usage is TRBV5-1 and J usage is TRBJ2-2; 7 bases are shared with TRBD1. J was trimmed by 0 bases and V by 4 bases; bases with no gene match: 6. CDR3 length: 16 amino acids. Germline V CDR1 and CDR2: SGHRS, YFSETQ. CDR3 DNA: TGCGCCAGCAGCGGACGACAGGGTGCGAACACCGGGGAGCTGTTTTTT. Residues: CASSGRQGANTGELFF.

This clonotype was seen only a few times. Compared with germline, one end of the junction differs, possibly owing to a read error. The chain links TRBV7-9 to TRBJ2-2; 10 nucleotides line up with TRBD2. The CDR3 is 18 residues long. Germline CDR1 reads SEHNR; CDR2 reads FQNEAQ (reference sequence). This CDR3 reads CASSALLAGVGNTGELFF. The CDR3 nucleotides are TGTGCCAGCAGCGCCCTCCTAGCGGGAGTCGGGAACACTGGGGAGCTGTTTTTT.

This clonotype was seen repeatedly, ten times or more. The V and J genes are TRBV9 and TRBJ1-2; D possibly corresponds to TRBD1 (6 bases). The CDR3 has 13 residues. Germline V gives CDR1 SGDLS, CDR2 YYNGEE. The V end lost 4 bases, the J end lost 7 bases, and 14 bases lay between the germline ends. The CDR3 region is CASSYRESGGYTF. The CDR3 nucleotides read TGTGCCAGCAGCTACAGGGAAAGTGGTGGCTACACCTTC.

This clonotype occurred a few times. The chain is built from TRBV5-6 and TRBJ1-2, with D maybe TRBD1 (5 bases). The germline V and J ends were trimmed by 0 bases and 6 bases, with 18 bases remaining between them. CDR1 SGHDT and CDR2 YYEEEE come from the germline V gene. The CDR3 is 16 residues long. The CDR3: CASSLVAGPLSDGYTF. DNA of the CDR3: TGTGCCAGCAGCTTGGTTGCAGGGCCCCTCTCGGATGGCTACACCTTC.

This clonotype was seen ten or more times. The chain employs TRBV15 and TRBJ2-5; D remains unclear. V was shortened by 0 bases and J by 4 bases, with 12 bases between the two germline ends. Germline V gene lookup returns CDR1 LNHNV and CDR2 YYDKDF (reference sequence). The CDR3 runs to 15 residues. The CDR3 sequence: CATSRDNSERETQYF. CDR3 sequence (DNA): TGTGCCACCAGCAGAGACAACAGTGAGCGAGAGACCCAGTACTTC.

The chain has TRBV7-6 and TRBJ2-1; TRBD2 matches 11 bases. The CDR3 runs 18 residues. In germline, CDR1 is SGHVS, CDR2 FNYEAQ. Unmatched junction bases numbered 5, after V lost 1 base and J lost 0 bases. DNA of the CDR3: TGTGCCAGCAGCTTAGGTCCAACTAGCGGGAGCTCCTACAATGAGCAGTTCTTC. Translating gives CASSLGPTSGSSYNEQFF.

This clonotype has ten or more counts. This sequence joins TRBV20-1 and TRBJ2-3; the D gene is possibly TRBD1 (5 bases). The CDR3 is 15 residues long. V was cut by 0 bases and J by 6 bases, with 16 bases left in between. Germline values: CDR1 DFQATT, CDR2 SNEGSKA (reference sequence). Written as DNA, the CDR3 is TGCAGTGCTAGAGATGCCCAGGGTCTTGGGGATACGCAGTATTTT. It is translated as CSARDAQGLGDTQYF.

This clonotype was recorded many times. The junction differs from germline at one of its ends, possibly a read error. This rearrangement joins TRBV19 to TRBJ2-5; 11 nucleotides line up with TRBD2. Germline V CDR1 and CDR2: LNHDA, SQIVND (reference sequence). The CDR3 totals 17 residues. The CDR3 coding sequence is TGTGCCAGTGGTATAGCGGGAGGGCCTACGTACCAAGAGACCCAGTACTTC. Protein sequence: CASGIAGGPTYQETQYF.

As regards this clonotype: An end of the junction does not agree with germline; a read error may underlie this. The chain is built from TRBV10-3 and TRBJ2-7; 13 nucleotides line up with TRBD2. Germline V lookup: CDR1 ENHRY, CDR2 SYGVKD. This CDR3 has 20 residues. The CDR3 DNA sequence: TGTGCCATCAGTGAGTCCCAAGACCGATTTGGGACTAGCGGGATCTACGAGCGGTACTTC. Protein product: CAISESQDRFGTSGIYERYF.

This clonotype was observed many times. V usage is TRBV30 and J usage is TRBJ1-4, with D possibly being TRBD1 (5 bases). Germline V lookup: CDR1 GTSNPN, CDR2 SVGIG (reference sequence). The CDR3 contains 13 residues. V was trimmed by 3 bases and J by 8 bases, leaving 13 bases between them. CDR3: CAWRTDSYEKLFF. The CDR3 DNA sequence: TGTGCCTGGAGGACAGATTCCTACGAAAAACTGTTTTTT.

This clonotype has ten or more counts. The chain employs TRBV10-3 and TRBJ2-5; D gene unclear. Germline V CDR1 and CDR2: ENHRY, SYGVKD. V was clipped by 0 bases and J by 5 bases, with 7 bases between them. The CDR3 consists of 13 residues. The CDR3 DNA is TGTGCCATCAGTGAGTCGTCCGTGGAGACCCAGTACTTC. It yields the protein CAISESSVETQYF.

This clonotype was seen repeatedly, ten times or more. The chain has TRBV30 and TRBJ2-1, with D possibly being TRBD1 or TRBD2 (5 bases each). Trimming took 4 bases from V and 6 from J, leaving 19 bases between them. Germline-derived CDR1 and CDR2 are GTSNPN and SVGIG (reference sequence). This CDR3 has 15 amino acids. CDR3 coding DNA: TGTGCCTGGAAAGAGGAGGTTAGGGGTACCAATGAGCAGTTCTTC. It yields the protein CAWKEEVRGTNEQFF.

As concerns this clonotype: A much larger clone differs from this one at a single base, so this may be a read error. The rearrangement joins TRBV28 to TRBJ2-7; the D call may be TRBD1 or TRBD2 (5 bases each). The CDR3 sequence is 15 residues long. Trimming removed 6 bases from V and 2 bases from J, with 17 bases in between. Germline-derived CDR1 and CDR2 are MDHEN and SYDVKM. The CDR3 DNA follows: TGTGCCAGCAGGGGCGGACTGGGGGTACCCTACGAGCAGTACTTC. It encodes CASRGGLGVPYEQYF.

In regard to this clonotype: A read error may account for a junction end that differs from germline. The chain couples TRBV6-1 to TRBJ2-7; the match to TRBD1 covers 10 bases. The CDR3 is 15 residues long. The germline V gene has CDR1 MNHNS and CDR2 SASEGT. CDR3 region: CASSKPGTGDYEQCF. The CDR3 DNA reads as TGTGCCAGCAGCAAGCCTGGGACAGGGGATTACGAGCAGTGCTTC.